These 16 T cell receptor beta chains share one sample of origin, sequenced in a study of T cells in Graves' hyperthyroidism and ophthalmopathy. There were TCR beta CDR3 regions amplified from RNA transcripts. The HTBI primer set served for first-round RT-PCR of the TCR CDR3. MiXCR was run by TCRdb on the multiplex PCR reads, yielding one entry per CDR3 protein. Of roughly 380,000 distinct CDR3 sequences listed, approximately 13% were seen once; the top ten hold 8% to 13%. The material sequenced was blood. These TCRs come from a woman in her sixties or seventies with Graves' hyperthyroidism.

Remarks on this clonotype: An end of the junction differs from the germline gene, which may be a read error. This chain joins TRBV6-9 and TRBJ1-4; D uncertain. Per germline, CDR1 MNHGY and CDR2 SVAAGI. The CDR3 totals 16 residues. The CDR3 protein is CASSYLSPSTNEKLLF. CDR3 DNA: TGTGCCAGCAGTTACTTGTCTCCCTCAACTAATGAAAAACTGCTTTTT.

Ten or more counts support this clonotype. The genes are TRBV18 and TRBJ2-1; TRBD1 might be the D (6 bases). CDR3 size: 15 residues. The ends were cut back, 0 bases at V and 4 bases at J, with 10 bases in the middle. Germline lookup yields CDR1 KGHSH and CDR2 LQKENI. The CDR3 bases are TGTGCCAGCTCACCACCAGGCAGGGGTTACAATGAGCAGTTCTTC. This codes for CASSPPGRGYNEQFF.

This clonotype was observed once. This chain connects TRBV5-5 to TRBJ2-1, with 8 positions matching TRBD2. Looked up from germline, CDR1 is SGHKS and CDR2 is YYEKEE (reference sequence). With 7 bases clipped from V and 3 bases from J, the junction kept 12 bases outside the gene matches. There are 16 residues in the CDR3. DNA for the CDR3: TGTGCCAGCTCACCCGGCGGGAGGTCGCTCTACAATGAGCAGTTCTTC. Translated, it gives CASSPGGRSLYNEQFF.

This clonotype occurred many times. The chain carries TRBV9 and TRBJ2-3; either TRBD1 or TRBD2 may fit D (6 bases each). The germline CDR1 and CDR2 sequences are SGDLS and YYNGEE. Deletions cut 0 bases from V and 7 bases from J, with 12 bases between. This CDR3 has 14 residues. CDR3 DNA sequence: TGTGCCAGCAGCGTAGAAGGGGGGTCCTATACGCAGTATTTT. It specifies CASSVEGGSYTQYF.

A note on this clonotype: As the CDR3 is not closed by the conserved phenylalanine or tryptophan, this likely results from a read error. The J gene is TRBJ2-7, the V gene TRBV6-5; 11 nucleotides align to TRBD1. Germline-derived CDR1 and CDR2 are MNHEY and SVGAGI. CDR3 length: 19 amino acids. V was pared by 1 base and J by 3 bases, with 14 bases of the junction left unmatched. CDR3 loop: CASSYLGIQSGQGDYEQYL. In DNA, the CDR3 is TGTGCCAGCAGTTACTTGGGAATACAGTCGGGACAGGGGGACTACGAGCAGTACCTC.

This clonotype was found many times. The chain is built from TRBV2 and TRBJ2-3; the match to TRBD1 covers 9 bases. The V segment lost 4 bases and the J segment 3 bases; nucleotides outside the gene matches: 11. CDR1 and CDR2 from the germline V gene are SNHLY and FYNNEI. The CDR3 sequence is 17 residues long. The CDR3 sequence is CASSGPQGAIGTDTQYF. In nucleotides, the CDR3 is TGTGCCAGCAGTGGACCACAGGGGGCGATAGGGACAGATACGCAGTATTTT.

This clonotype was picked up many times. The chain couples TRBV5-1 to TRBJ2-1, with 9 nucleotides matching TRBD2. The V gene end was trimmed by 5 bases and the J gene end by 7 bases; junction bases not matched to a gene: 7. CDR3 length: 14 amino acids. Germline loops: CDR1 SGHRS, CDR2 YFSETQ. The CDR3 DNA reads TGCGCCAGCAGTCCCGGGACTAGCTTGAATGAGCAGTTCTTC. Protein: CASSPGTSLNEQFF.

This clonotype has a count of ten or more. The rearrangement uses TRBV6-1 and TRBJ2-7; TRBD2 matches 10 bases. Trimming took 0 bases from V and 3 from J; bases not matched to a gene: 2. CDR3 size: 15 residues. The germline V gene has CDR1 MNHNS and CDR2 SASEGT. The CDR3 sequence is CASSEASSGSYEQYF. The CDR3 DNA sequence: TGTGCCAGCAGTGAAGCTTCTAGCGGGAGCTACGAGCAGTACTTC.

This clonotype was seen more than once but under ten times. This chain connects TRBV6-1 to TRBJ2-6; 12 bases align to TRBD2. This CDR3 comprises 16 residues. Germline V CDR1 and CDR2: MNHNS, SASEGT. The junction had 5 bases not matched to a gene; V was cut back by 10 bases and J by 1 base. Here the CDR3 DNA reads TGTGCCATCTCTAGCGGGAGGGCGTCTGGGGCCAACGTCCTGACTTTC. It specifies CAISSGRASGANVLTF.

This clonotype appeared many times. The V and J genes are TRBV11-1 and TRBJ2-1; no firm D call. Trimming took 1 base from V and 0 from J, leaving 7 bases between them. The length of the CDR3 is 15 residues. Per germline, CDR1 SGHAT and CDR2 FQDESV (reference sequence). The CDR3 sequence: CASSLVLNSYNEQFF. The CDR3 DNA is TGTGCCAGCAGCTTAGTTTTAAACTCCTACAATGAGCAGTTCTTC.

There are many counts of this clonotype. This sequence joins TRBV2 and TRBJ2-1; 7 nucleotides match TRBD2. V shed 7 bases and J 5 bases; nucleotides not matched to a gene: 8. The CDR3 consists of 14 residues. The germline V gene encodes CDR1 SNHLY and CDR2 FYNNEI. In DNA, the CDR3 is TGTGCCAGCATCGGGAGGTCCTTTGACAATGAGCAGTTCTTC. This translates into CASIGRSFDNEQFF.

This clonotype was seen repeatedly, ten times or more. The V call is TRBV7-3, the J call TRBJ2-7, with 7 bases matching TRBD1. The CDR3 runs 15 residues. V dropped 4 bases and J dropped 2; count of bases not matched to a gene: 8. Germline V lookup: CDR1 SGHTA, CDR2 FQGTGA. CDR3 region: CASSSRRQGAYEQYF. The CDR3 nucleotides read TGTGCCAGCAGCTCCCGCCGACAGGGAGCCTACGAGCAGTACTTC.

In its sample, this clonotype was seen many times. This chain joins TRBV5-1 and TRBJ2-7; D perhaps matches TRBD1 (6 bases). The CDR3 is made up of 16 amino acids. Per the germline V gene, CDR1 is SGHRS and CDR2 is YFSETQ. The V end was cut by 2 bases, the J end by 0 bases, with 15 bases between. CDR3 residues: CASSFDRTDPSYEQYF. The CDR3 DNA reads as TGCGCCAGCAGCTTCGATCGGACAGATCCCTCCTACGAGCAGTACTTC.

This clonotype occurred once. The gene calls are TRBV7-9 and TRBJ2-1; weak D call: TRBD1 (6 bases). Germline V lookup: CDR1 SEHNR, CDR2 FQNEAQ (reference sequence). The CDR3 consists of 17 residues. V lost 0 bases, J lost 4 bases, and 16 bases lay in between. As DNA, the CDR3 is TGTGCCAGCAGCTTAGCGATGAGAGGGACAACATACAATGAGCAGTTCTTC. This encodes CASSLAMRGTTYNEQFF.

This clonotype was observed at least ten times. The V gene is TRBV18, the J gene TRBJ1-4, with 7 bases matching TRBD1. J gave up 4 bases and V 3 bases, and 2 bases lay outside the gene matches. The CDR3 covers 14 residues. The germline V gene encodes CDR1 KGHSH and CDR2 LQKENI. CDR3 residues: CASSPGTDNEKLFF. The CDR3 DNA follows: TGTGCCAGCTCACCCGGGACAGATAATGAAAAACTGTTTTTT.

About this clonotype: This clone may be a read error of a much larger clone one base away. V and J are TRBV20-1 and TRBJ2-5, with 7 bases aligning to TRBD2. This CDR3 contains 16 residues. Germline V gene sequence: CDR1 DFQATT, CDR2 SNEGSKA (reference sequence). This CDR3 reads CSARDWGTSEGETPYF. The DNA of the CDR3 is TGCAGTGCTAGAGATTGGGGAACTAGCGAAGGAGAGACCCCGTACTTC.